This record covers a single T cell receptor beta chain. Sequencing of TCR beta was performed on blood CD8+ T cells and on blood CD4+ T cells. The individuals used as controls were healthy donors who had been matched for both age and sex. This sample was taken from a study of CD8 T cells in Susac syndrome. Germline values: CDR1 MNHEY, CDR2 SVGEGT. V lost 6 bases and J lost 3, with 6 bases in between. The CDR3 runs to 12 residues. Random-hexamer reverse transcription was applied to about 0.45 to 1 ug RNA. Multiplex immunoSEQ PCR targeted 54 Vbeta and 13 Jbeta TCR beta segments. One entry per CDR3 protein results from TCRdb running MiXCR on the immunoSEQ multiplex PCR reads. The data contain around 45,000 distinct CDR3 sequences, approximately 94% of them seen just once; the ten biggest clones take up about 0.5%.

The V gene is TRBV6-2 or TRBV6-3, the J gene TRBJ1-5, with no clear D. Sequencing input: CD8+ T cells from PBMCs. The receptor's source is a human donor in good health. Here the CDR3 DNA reads TGTGCCAGCAGCCATTCCAATCAGCCCCAGCATTTT. This translates into CASSHSNQPQHF.